This TCR beta chain was recovered during a study of pediatric ulcerative colitis. This CDR3 comprises 14 residues. The V segment lost 3 bases and the J segment 3 bases; nucleotides outside the gene matches: 1. In germline, CDR1 is MDHEN, CDR2 SYDVKM. The sample holds one count of this clone. Samples were sequenced at Survey level, maximum 500,000 reads. Only in-frame clones appear in the TCRdb table, and some are missing; sequencing was by immunoSEQ multiplex PCR. The table lists tens of thousands of clones, 87% of them singletons. The V gene is TRBV28, the J gene TRBJ2-5; 10 nucleotides match TRBD2. This sequence was found in a boy aged 10-17 years who was a control in a study of pediatric ulcerative colitis. Sequenced: blood. The CDR3 sequence: CASSFTSGKETQYF. The CDR3, as DNA: TGTGCCAGCAGTTTTACTAGCGGGAAAGAGACCCAGTACTTC.